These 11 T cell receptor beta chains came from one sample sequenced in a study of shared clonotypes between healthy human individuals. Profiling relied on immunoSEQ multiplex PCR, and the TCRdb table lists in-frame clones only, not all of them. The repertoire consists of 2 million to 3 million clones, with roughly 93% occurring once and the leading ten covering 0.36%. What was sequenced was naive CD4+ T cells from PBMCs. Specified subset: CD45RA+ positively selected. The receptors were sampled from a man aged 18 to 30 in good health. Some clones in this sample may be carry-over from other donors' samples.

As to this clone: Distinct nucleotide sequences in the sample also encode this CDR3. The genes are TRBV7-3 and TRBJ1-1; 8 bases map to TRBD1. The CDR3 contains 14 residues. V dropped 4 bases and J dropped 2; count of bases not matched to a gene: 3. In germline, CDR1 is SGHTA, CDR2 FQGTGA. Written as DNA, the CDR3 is TGTGCCAGCAGCTCCGGGACAGGTAACACTGAAGCTTTCTTT. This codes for CASSSGTGNTEAFF.

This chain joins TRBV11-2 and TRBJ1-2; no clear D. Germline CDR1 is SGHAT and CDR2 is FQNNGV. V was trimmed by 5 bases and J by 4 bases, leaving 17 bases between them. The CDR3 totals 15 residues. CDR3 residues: CASSKSIGAAYGYTF. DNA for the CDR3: TGTGCCAGCAGCAAGTCAATCGGAGCGGCCTATGGCTACACCTTC. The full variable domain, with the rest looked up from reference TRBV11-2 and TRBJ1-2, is EAGVAQSPRYKIIEKRQSVAFWCNPISGHATLYWYQQILGQGPKLLIQFQNNGVVDDSQLPKDRFSAERLKGVDSTLKIQPAKLEDSAVYLCASSKSIGAAYGYTFGSGTRLTVV.

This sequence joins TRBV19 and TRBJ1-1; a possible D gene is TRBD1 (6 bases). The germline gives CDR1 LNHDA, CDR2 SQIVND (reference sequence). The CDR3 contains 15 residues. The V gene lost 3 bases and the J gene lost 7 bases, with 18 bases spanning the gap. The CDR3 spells CASSINSIGGREAFF. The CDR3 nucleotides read TGTGCCAGTAGTATTAACTCGATCGGGGGGCGTGAAGCTTTCTTT.

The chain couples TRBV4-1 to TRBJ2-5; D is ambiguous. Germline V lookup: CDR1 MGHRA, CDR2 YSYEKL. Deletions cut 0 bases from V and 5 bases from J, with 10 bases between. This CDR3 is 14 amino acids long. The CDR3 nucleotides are TGCGCCAGCAGCCAAGACCCGGCGAGGGAGACCCAGTACTTC. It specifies CASSQDPARETQYF.

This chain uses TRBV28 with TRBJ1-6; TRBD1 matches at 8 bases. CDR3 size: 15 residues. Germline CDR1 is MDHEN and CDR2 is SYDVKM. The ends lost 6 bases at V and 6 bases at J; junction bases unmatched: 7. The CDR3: CASRQGQGVNSPLHF. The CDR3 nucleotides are TGTGCCAGCAGACAAGGACAGGGAGTTAATTCACCCCTCCACTTT.

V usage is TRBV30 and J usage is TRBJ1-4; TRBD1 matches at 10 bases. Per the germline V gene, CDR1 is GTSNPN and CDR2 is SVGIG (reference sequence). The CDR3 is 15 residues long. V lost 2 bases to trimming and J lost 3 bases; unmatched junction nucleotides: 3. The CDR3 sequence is CAWSFGQGANEKLFF. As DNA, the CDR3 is TGTGCCTGGAGTTTTGGACAGGGGGCTAATGAAAAACTGTTTTTT. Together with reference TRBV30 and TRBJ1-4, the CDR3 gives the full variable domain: SQTIHQWPATLVQPVGSPLSLECTVEGTSNPNLYWYRQAAGRGLQLLFYSVGIGQISSEVPQNLSASRPQDRQFILSSKKLLLSDSGFYLCAWSFGQGANEKLFFGSGTQLSVL.

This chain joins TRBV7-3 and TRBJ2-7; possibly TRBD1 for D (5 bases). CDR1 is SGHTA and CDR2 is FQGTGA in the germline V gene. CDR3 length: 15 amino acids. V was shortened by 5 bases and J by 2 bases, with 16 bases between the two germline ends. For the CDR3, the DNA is TGTGCCAGCAGCCCCCAAGGGGCCCCTACCTACGAGCAGTACTTC. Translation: CASSPQGAPTYEQYF.

CDR3 protein: CASISGAGHQETQYF. CDR3 in DNA: TGTGCCTCCATATCAGGGGCAGGACACCAAGAGACCCAGTACTTC. This chain links TRBV2 with TRBJ2-5; weak D call: TRBD1 (6 bases). CDR3 length: 15 residues. V shed 11 bases and J shed 0 bases, with 19 bases lying between them. The V gene's germline CDR1 is SNHLY and CDR2 FYNNEI.

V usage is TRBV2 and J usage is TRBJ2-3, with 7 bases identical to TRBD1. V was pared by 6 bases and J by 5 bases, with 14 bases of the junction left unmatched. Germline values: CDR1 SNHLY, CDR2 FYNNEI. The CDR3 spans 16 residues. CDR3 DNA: TGTGCCAGCAGGGAGAGTGACAGGGTAATGAGAGATACGCAGTATTTT. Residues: CASRESDRVMRDTQYF. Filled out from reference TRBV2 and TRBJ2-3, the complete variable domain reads EPEVTQTPSHQVTQMGQEVILRCVPISNHLYFYWYRQILGQKVEFLVSFYNNEISEKSEIFDDQFSVERPDGSNFTLKIRSTKLEDSAMYFCASRESDRVMRDTQYFGPGTRLTVL.

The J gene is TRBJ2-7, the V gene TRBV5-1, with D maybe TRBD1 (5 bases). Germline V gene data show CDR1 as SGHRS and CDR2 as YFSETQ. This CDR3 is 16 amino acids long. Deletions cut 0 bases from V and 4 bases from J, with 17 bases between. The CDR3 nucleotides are TGCGCCAGCAGCTTGGGCGACAGTCCTGGGGCGTACGAGCAGTACTTC. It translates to CASSLGDSPGAYEQYF.

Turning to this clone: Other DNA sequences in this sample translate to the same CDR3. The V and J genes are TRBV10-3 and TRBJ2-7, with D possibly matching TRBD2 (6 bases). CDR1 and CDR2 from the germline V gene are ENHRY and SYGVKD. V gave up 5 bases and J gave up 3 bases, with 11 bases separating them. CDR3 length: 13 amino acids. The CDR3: CAISRDGSYEQYF. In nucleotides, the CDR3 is TGTGCCATCAGTCGGGACGGGAGCTACGAGCAGTACTTC.